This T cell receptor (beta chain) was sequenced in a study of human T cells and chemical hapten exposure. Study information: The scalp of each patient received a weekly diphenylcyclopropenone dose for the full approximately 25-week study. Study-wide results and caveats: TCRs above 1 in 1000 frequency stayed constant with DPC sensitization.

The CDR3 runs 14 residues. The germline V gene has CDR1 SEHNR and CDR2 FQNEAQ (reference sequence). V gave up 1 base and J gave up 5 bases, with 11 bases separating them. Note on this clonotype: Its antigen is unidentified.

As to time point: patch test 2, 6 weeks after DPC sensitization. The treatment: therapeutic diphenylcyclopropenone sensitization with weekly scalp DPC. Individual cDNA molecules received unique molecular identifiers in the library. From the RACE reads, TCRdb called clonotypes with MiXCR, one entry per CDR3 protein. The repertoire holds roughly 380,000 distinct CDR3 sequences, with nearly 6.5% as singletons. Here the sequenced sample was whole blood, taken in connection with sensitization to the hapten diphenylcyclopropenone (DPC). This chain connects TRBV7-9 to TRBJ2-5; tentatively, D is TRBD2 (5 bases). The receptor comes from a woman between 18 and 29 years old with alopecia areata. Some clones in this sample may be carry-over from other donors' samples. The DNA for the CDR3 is TGTGCCAGCAGCTTAGTCGGTAGGGAGGAGACCCAGTACTTC. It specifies CASSLVGREETQYF.